This paragraph reports one T cell receptor (beta chain). The sample holds many counts of this clonotype. The clone's antigen remains unknown. No per-base quality is available; no much larger clone lies one base away. The source of the sample is a study of neurological immune-mediated disorders (dated by TCRdb to between 2017 and 2020). For context, the study as a whole: Using UMI-based sequencing, the study compared peripheral blood TCR-beta repertoires from patients with HTLV-I-associated myelopathy (HAM/TSP), patients with multiple sclerosis, and healthy controls. The roughly 110 TCR-beta libraries included longitudinal samples, technical triplicates and paired sorted CD4+ and CD8+ T-cell subsets alongside PBMC samples. The cohort included about 70 subjects: about 14 with HAM/TSP, some 34 with multiple sclerosis, and approximately 20 healthy controls. Overall results and qualifications from the work: Across subjects, expanded clones never shared an identical CDR3 amino acid sequence, which suggests that the TCR-beta repertoires in every group were private. The highest TCR clonal expansion was observed in HAM/TSP patients, whereas the lowest was observed in MS patients, even when compared with healthy controls.

The healthy controls were volunteers from blood banks in Maryland, USA. For the unsorted PBMC libraries, 2 million PBMCs were stored in RNAlater at -80 degrees C until RNA extraction and were used to generate the libraries. Peripheral blood was subjected to Ficoll-Hypaque density gradient centrifugation to isolate PBMCs, which were then cryopreserved in liquid nitrogen. V is reduced by 7 bases and J by 8 bases, leaving a spacing of 14 bases between them. The germline V gene yields SQVTM for CDR1 and ANQGSEA for CDR2. Measured from the cysteine to the phenylalanine, the CDR3 is 11 residues long. CDR3 DNA is the only sequence kept; it has 33 bases, read in frame from the first base. cDNA was synthesized by template-switch 5'RACE using a primer with a 10-nucleotide random unique molecular identifier that tagged each TCR transcript. Over 160 million TCR-beta sequences, covering 15-18 subjects, were produced in each sequencing run. Total RNA was extracted with the RNeasy kit. Using the KAPA Real-time Library Amplification kit, TCR-beta VDJ regions were amplified with primers for the TCR constant region and the 5'RACE anchor. Sample indexes and Illumina adaptors were added in a first PCR, and a second PCR then increased library yield. After Ampure bead purification, the roughly 650 bp TCR product was size-selected on a 2% E-gel SizeSelection system. Before pooling, library quality was assessed on a Bioanalyzer, concentration was determined with Qubit, and library quantification was performed with the Kapa Library Quantification kit. An Illumina HiSeq 2500 sequenced the libraries paired-end 2 x 150 bp. To increase sequence diversity, roughly 23-30% phiX was spiked into each library pool. In the original analysis: The quality-filtered reads were processed with the UMI-based MiGEC pipeline, whose error correction step removed more than 90% of the raw TCR sequences. IMGT germline references were used for aligning VDJ genes, and each clonotype was defined as a unique CDR3 amino acid sequence together with its V-J genes. VDJtools evaluated clonal expansion, Shannon diversity and CDR3 relatedness (CalcPairwiseDistances, ClusterSamples); CLCbio workbench built phylogenetic trees. Clones with at least 8 unique UMIs were defined as expanded, with this threshold being based on coefficient-of-variation modelling across technical triplicates. TCRdb cleaned the public reads at Q25 with fastp, built clones with MiXCR and kept in-frame beta chains. Every distinct CDR3 protein forms one entry, paired with its most common genes and DNA. TCRdb's processing, not the authors' own work, is the source of the V and J calls. The sample table records under 60,000 distinct CDR3 sequences; 15% to 20% of these occur just once. 4% to 4.5% of the sample lies in the top ten.

The sample was PBMCs. The clonotype was recovered from a man between 60 and 70 years old in good health. Rearrangement joined TRBV29-1 to TRBJ1-1; the D gene is possibly TRBD1, with 6 bases matching. The DNA sequence is TGCAGCGGGGGGACAAGCGGGGAAGCTTTCTTT. Its product reads: CSGGTSGEAFF.